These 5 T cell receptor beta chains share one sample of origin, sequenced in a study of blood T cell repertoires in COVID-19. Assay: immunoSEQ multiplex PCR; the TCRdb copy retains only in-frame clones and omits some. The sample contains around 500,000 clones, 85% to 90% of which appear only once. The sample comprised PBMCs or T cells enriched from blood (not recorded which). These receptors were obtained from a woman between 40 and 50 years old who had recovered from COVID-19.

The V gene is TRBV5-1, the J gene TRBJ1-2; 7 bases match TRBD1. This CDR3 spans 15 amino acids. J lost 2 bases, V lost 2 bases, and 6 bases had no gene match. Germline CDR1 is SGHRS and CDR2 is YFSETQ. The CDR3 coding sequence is TGCGCCAGCAGCTTCCAACCGGGACAGAACTATGGCTACACCTTC. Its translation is CASSFQPGQNYGYTF.

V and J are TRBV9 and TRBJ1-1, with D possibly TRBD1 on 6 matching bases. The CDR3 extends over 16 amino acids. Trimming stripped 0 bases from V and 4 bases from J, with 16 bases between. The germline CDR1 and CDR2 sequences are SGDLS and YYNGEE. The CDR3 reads CASSVGPGVEATEAFF. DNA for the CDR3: TGTGCCAGCAGCGTAGGACCAGGGGTGGAGGCCACTGAAGCTTTCTTT.

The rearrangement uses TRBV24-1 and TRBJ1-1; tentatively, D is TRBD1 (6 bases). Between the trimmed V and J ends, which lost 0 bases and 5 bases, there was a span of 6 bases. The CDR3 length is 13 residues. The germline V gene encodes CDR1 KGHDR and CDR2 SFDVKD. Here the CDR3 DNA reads TGTGCCACCAGTGATTTGACAGGGACTGAAGCTTTCTTT. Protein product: CATSDLTGTEAFF.

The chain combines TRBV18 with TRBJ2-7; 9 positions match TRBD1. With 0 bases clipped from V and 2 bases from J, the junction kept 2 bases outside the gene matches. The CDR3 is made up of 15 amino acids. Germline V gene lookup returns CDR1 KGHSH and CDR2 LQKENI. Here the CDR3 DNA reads TGTGCCAGCTCACCACCGGGACAGGGCGCCTACGAGCAGTACTTC. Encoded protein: CASSPPGQGAYEQYF.

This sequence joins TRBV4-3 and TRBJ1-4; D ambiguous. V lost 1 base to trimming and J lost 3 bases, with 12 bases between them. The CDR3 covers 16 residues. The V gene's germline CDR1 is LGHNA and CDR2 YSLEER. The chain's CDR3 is CASSQGQTPSNEKLFF. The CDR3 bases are TGCGCCAGCAGCCAAGGGCAAACACCCTCTAATGAAAAACTGTTTTTT.